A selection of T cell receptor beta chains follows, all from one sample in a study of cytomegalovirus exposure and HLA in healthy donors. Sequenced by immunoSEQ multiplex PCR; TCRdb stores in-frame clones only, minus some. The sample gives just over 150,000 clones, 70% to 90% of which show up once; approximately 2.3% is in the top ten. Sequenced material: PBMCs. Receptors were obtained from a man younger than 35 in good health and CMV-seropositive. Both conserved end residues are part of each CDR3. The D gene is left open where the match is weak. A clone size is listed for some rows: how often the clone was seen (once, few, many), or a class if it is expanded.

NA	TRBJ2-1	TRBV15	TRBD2	CATSREGAAGLGDEQFF	TGTGCCACCAGCAGAGAGGGTGCAGCGGGGTTAGGGGATGAGCAGTTCTTC
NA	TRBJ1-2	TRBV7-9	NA	CASSLQGAEVPRF	TGTGCCAGCAGCCTCCAGGGCGCCGAGGTCCCCCGCTTC
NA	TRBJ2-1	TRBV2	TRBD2	CASSAGGSYNEQFF	TGTGCCAGCAGCGCGGGGGGGTCCTACAATGAGCAGTTCTTC
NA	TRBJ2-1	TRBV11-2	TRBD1	CASSLLGQVVFGNNEQFF	TGTGCCAGCAGCTTACTGGGACAGGTGGTTTTCGGAAACAATGAGCAGTTCTTC
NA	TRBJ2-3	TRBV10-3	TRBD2	CATTAGGLTDTQYF	TGTGCCACCACAGCGGGGGGGCTAACAGATACGCAGTATTTT
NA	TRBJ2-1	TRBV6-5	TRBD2	CASSSQLAGGYNEQFF	TGTGCCAGCAGTTCCCAGCTAGCGGGGGGCTACAATGAGCAGTTCTTC
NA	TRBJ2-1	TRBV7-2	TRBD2	CASSTLAASYNEQFF	TGTGCCAGCAGCACCCTAGCGGCCTCCTACAATGAGCAGTTCTTC
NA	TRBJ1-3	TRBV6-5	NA	CASSPPSSGNTIYF	TGTGCCAGCAGCCCTCCTAGCTCTGGAAACACCATATATTTT
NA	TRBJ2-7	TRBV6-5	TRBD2	CASRTSGGSSYEQYF	TGTGCCAGCAGGACAAGCGGGGGGAGCTCCTACGAGCAGTACTTC
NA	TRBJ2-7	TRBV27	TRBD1	CASSPWGTGGHEQYF	TGTGCCAGCAGCCCTTGGGGGACAGGGGGGCACGAGCAGTACTTC
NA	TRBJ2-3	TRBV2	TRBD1	CASRQGEDTQYF	TGTGCCAGCCGACAGGGTGAGGATACGCAGTATTTT
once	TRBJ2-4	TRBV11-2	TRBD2	CASSLEVAGGLNIQYF	TGTGCCAGCAGCTTAGAGGTAGCGGGGGGGCTTAACATTCAGTACTTC
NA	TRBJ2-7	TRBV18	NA	CASSSNPSSYEQYF	TGTGCCAGCTCCTCAAACCCGAGCTCCTACGAGCAGTACTTC
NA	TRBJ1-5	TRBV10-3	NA	CAISPDRIGNQPQHF	TGTGCCATCAGTCCAGACAGGATTGGCAATCAGCCCCAGCATTTT
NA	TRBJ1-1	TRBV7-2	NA	CASSLVSNSNTEAFF	TGTGCCAGCAGCTTAGTATCCAACTCGAACACTGAAGCTTTCTTT
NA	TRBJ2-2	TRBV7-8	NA	CASRGTANTGELFF	TGTGCCAGCAGGGGGACTGCGAACACCGGGGAGCTGTTTTTT
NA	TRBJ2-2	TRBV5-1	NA	CASSFFAWDSICPFF	TGCGCCAGCAGCTTCTTCGCCTGGGACTCTATTTGTCCGTTTTTT
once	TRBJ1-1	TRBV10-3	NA	CAISESRNTEAFF	TGTGCCATCAGTGAGTCTAGGAACACTGAAGCTTTCTTT
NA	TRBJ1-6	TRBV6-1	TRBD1	CASTGTEYSPLHF	TGTGCCAGCACCGGGACAGAATATTCACCCCTCCACTTT
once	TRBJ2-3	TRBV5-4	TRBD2	CASSGRGADTQYF	TGTGCCAGCAGCGGCCGGGGGGCAGATACGCAGTATTTT
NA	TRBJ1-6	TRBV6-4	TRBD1	CASSLTGFNSPLHF	TGTGCCAGCAGTCTGACAGGGTTTAATTCACCCCTCCACTTT
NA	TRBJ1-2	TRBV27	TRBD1	CASSSDRGTHGYTF	TGTGCCAGCAGTTCCGACAGGGGGACCCATGGCTACACCTTC
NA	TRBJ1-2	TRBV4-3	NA	CASSQVLDRYYGYTF	TGCGCCAGCAGCCAAGTTCTCGACAGGTACTATGGCTACACCTTC
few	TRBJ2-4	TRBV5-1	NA	CASSSERNIQYF	TGCGCCAGCAGCTCCGAGAGGAACATTCAGTACTTC
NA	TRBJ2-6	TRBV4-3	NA	CASADGPGGSGANGLTF	TGCGCCAGCGCGGATGGCCCTGGGGGCTCTGGGGCCAACGGCCTGACTTTC
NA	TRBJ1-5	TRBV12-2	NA	CASLPDRSSNQPQHF	TGTGCAAGTTTACCCGACAGGTCCAGCAATCAGCCCCAGCATTTT
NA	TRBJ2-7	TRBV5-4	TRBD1	CASRGGQGNDEQYF	TGTGCCAGCAGGGGTGGACAGGGGAATGACGAGCAGTACTTC
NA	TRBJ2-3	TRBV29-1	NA	CSVEHQGLDTQYF	TGCAGCGTTGAACACCAGGGGTTGGATACGCAGTATTTT
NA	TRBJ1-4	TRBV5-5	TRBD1	CASSFGQAGWEKLFF	TGTGCCAGCAGCTTCGGACAGGCAGGTTGGGAAAAACTGTTTTTT
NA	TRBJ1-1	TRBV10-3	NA	CAINPREGGLNTEAFF	TGTGCCATCAACCCGCGGGAGGGGGGCTTGAACACTGAAGCTTTCTTT
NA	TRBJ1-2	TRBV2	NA	CATSPDGLYGYTF	TGTGCCACCTCACCAGACGGACTCTATGGCTACACCTTC
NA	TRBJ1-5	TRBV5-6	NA	CASSQTYSNQPQHF	TGTGCCAGCAGCCAAACCTATAGCAATCAGCCCCAGCATTTT
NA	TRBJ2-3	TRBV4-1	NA	CAAGLQASADTQYF	TGCGCCGCCGGACTGCAAGCCTCTGCAGATACGCAGTATTTT
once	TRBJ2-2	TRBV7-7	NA	CASSLYEGSATGELFF	TGTGCTAGCAGCTTATATGAAGGGAGCGCTACCGGGGAGCTGTTTTTT
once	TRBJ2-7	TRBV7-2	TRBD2	CASSLLPLAGGPDEQYF	TGTGCCAGCAGCTTACTCCCCTTAGCGGGGGGGCCTGACGAGCAGTACTTC
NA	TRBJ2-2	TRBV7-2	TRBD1	CASSSYRGLLAGELFF	TGTGCCAGCAGCTCATACAGGGGGCTCCTCGCCGGGGAGCTGTTTTTT
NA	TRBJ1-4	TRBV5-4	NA	CASSLDTGTNEKLFF	TGTGCCAGCAGCTTGGATACAGGGACTAATGAAAAACTGTTTTTT
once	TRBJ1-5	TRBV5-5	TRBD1	CASSLAQGGVGNQPQHF	TGTGCCAGCAGCTTGGCCCAGGGGGGTGTGGGCAATCAGCCCCAGCATTTT
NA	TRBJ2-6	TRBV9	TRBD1	CASSFTVRDSPPGANVLTF	TGTGCCAGCAGCTTCACTGTCCGGGACAGCCCTCCTGGGGCCAACGTCCTGACTTTC
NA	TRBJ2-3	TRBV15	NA	CATRGSLADTQYF	TGTGCCACTCGGGGGTCGTTAGCAGATACGCAGTATTTT
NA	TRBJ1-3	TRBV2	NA	CASSEGRLHTIYF	TGTGCCAGCAGTGAAGGCAGGTTACACACCATATATTTT
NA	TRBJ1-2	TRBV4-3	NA	CASSQDGQGSNYGYTF	TGCGCCAGCAGCCAAGATGGGCAGGGCTCTAACTATGGCTACACCTTC
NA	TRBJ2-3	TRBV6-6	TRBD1	CASSSVGRGQGDTQYF	TGTGCCAGCAGCTCCGTGGGCAGGGGGCAGGGAGATACGCAGTATTTT
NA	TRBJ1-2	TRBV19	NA	CASSRQGDYGYTF	TGTGCCAGTAGTCGTCAGGGTGACTATGGCTACACCTTC
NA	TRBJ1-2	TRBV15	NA	CATSRETDGYTF	TGTGCCACCAGCAGAGAAACGGATGGCTACACCTTC
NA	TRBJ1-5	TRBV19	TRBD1	CASSKDRVSQPQHF	TGTGCCAGTAGTAAAGACAGGGTGAGCCAGCCCCAGCATTTT
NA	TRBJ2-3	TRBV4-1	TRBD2	CASSQGPQRGSRADTQYF	TGCGCCAGCAGCCAAGGTCCCCAGCGGGGGTCCCGAGCGGATACGCAGTATTTT
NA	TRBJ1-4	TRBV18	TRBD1	CASRGQEAEKLFF	TGTGCCAGCCGGGGACAGGAGGCTGAAAAACTGTTTTTT
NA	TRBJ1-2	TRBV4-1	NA	CASSQDRTAAAYGYTF	TGCGCCAGCAGCCAAGACAGGACAGCCGCCGCCTATGGCTACACCTTC
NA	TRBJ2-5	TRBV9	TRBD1	CASSPQGGAGQETQYF	TGTGCCAGCAGCCCACAAGGGGGCGCGGGCCAAGAGACCCAGTACTTC
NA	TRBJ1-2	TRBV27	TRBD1	CATRGPIDRGRTGYTF	TGTGCCACCCGAGGCCCAATTGACAGGGGGCGGACTGGCTACACCTTC
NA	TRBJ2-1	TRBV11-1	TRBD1	CASRPPGQVHGEQFF	TGTGCCAGCAGACCGCCGGGACAGGTTCATGGTGAGCAGTTCTTC
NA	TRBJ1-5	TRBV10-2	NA	CASSSGTYQPQHF	TGCGCCAGCAGTTCGGGAACTTATCAGCCCCAGCATTTT
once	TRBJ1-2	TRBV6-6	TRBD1	CASSYTSTGANYGYTF	TGTGCCAGCAGTTACACTTCGACAGGGGCTAACTATGGCTACACCTTC
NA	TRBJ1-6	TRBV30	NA	CAWSSPMPGSSPLHF	TGTGCCTGGAGTTCCCCTATGCCCGGGAGTTCACCCCTCCACTTT
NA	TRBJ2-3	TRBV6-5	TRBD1	CASSSTGLSTDTQYF	TGTGCCAGCAGTTCGACAGGGTTGAGCACAGATACGCAGTATTTT
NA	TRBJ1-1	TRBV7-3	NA	CASSLSRQGNTEAFF	TGTGCCAGCAGCTTAAGTAGGCAGGGCAACACTGAAGCTTTCTTT
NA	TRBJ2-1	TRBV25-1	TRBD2	CASSDSSGESYNEQFF	TGTGCCAGCAGTGATAGTAGCGGGGAAAGCTACAATGAGCAGTTCTTC